This TCR beta chain stems from a study of blood T cells in healthy people across ages. Across the whole study: Capturing about one barcoded beta molecule per two T cells was achieved by template switching. Study-level results: Using unsorted PBMCs precluded a conclusive naive versus antigen-experienced comparison.

At least ten counts were recorded for this clonotype. What it binds is unknown. For the second PCR, which ran for about 6 to 11 cycles, a sample-barcoded 5' primer and a J-beta primer mix were used. TCRdb processed the 5' RACE reads anew with MiXCR; each CDR3 protein has one entry. This repertoire shows roughly 800,000 distinct CDR3 sequences, about 62% found once; its top ten account for approximately 21%. CDR1 and CDR2 from the germline V gene are LGHDT and YNNKEL (reference sequence). The CDR3 has 12 amino acids. V lost 1 base, J lost 1 base, and 2 bases lay in between. The extraction recovered at least 5 micrograms of total RNA per sample.

The chain has TRBV3-1 and TRBJ2-7; D gene unclear. Sequencing was done on a sample of blood. The sequence was collected from a man in his thirties or forties in good health. For the CDR3, the DNA is TGTGCCAGCAGCCAAGTTTCCTACGAGCAGTACTTC. Translated: CASSQVSYEQYF.